This T cell receptor beta chain was retrieved from a study of blood T cell repertoires in COVID-19. The repertoire was sequenced with immunoSEQ multiplex PCR; TCRdb's copy has only in-frame clones and lacks some. The sample lists about 260,000 clones, 75% to 90% occurring once. The germline V gene encodes CDR1 GTSNPN and CDR2 SVGIG (reference sequence). V dropped 1 base and J dropped 3 bases, with 16 bases sitting between them. The CDR3 has 17 amino acids. This clonotype originated in a man aged 30-40 years with active or convalescent COVID-19. V and J are TRBV30 and TRBJ1-6, with TRBD1 as a possible D gene (6 bases). Input material: peripheral blood. The DNA for the CDR3 is TGTGCCTGGAGTGGGGGAGCGGGGGGCCGCTATAATTCACCCCTCCACTTT. This encodes CAWSGGAGGRYNSPLHF.